The source of this TCR beta chain is a study of cytomegalovirus exposure and HLA in healthy donors. Regarding the study as a whole: Certain indistinguishable V segments, among them TRBV6-2 and TRBV6-3, were excluded. In a later analysis, HLA-associated TCR beta chains were more clonally expanded than equally common others. Further analysis was carried out later, and it showed several of the most significant clusters appearing linked to common viral pathogens. A later analysis reportedly found that, within productive TCRs, an Asian-associated ancestry cluster had fewer N-insertions than the mean observed across the approximately 690 donors.

The PCR had 60 Vbeta and 13 Jbeta primers. Sequenced by immunoSEQ multiplex PCR; TCRdb stores in-frame clones only, minus some. Found here are 130,000 to 150,000 clones, 80% of them singletons; the top ten hold roughly 1.2%. Points on this clone: Its antigen is as yet unknown.

Trimming stripped 4 bases from V and 2 bases from J, with 14 bases between. The germline V gene encodes CDR1 SGHTA and CDR2 FQGTGA. The CDR3 extends over 16 amino acids. The clonotype was recovered from a male donor in good health and CMV-seropositive. This chain uses TRBV7-3 with TRBJ2-2; D perhaps matches TRBD2 (6 bases). Sequenced sample: PBMCs. As DNA, the CDR3 is TGTGCCAGCAGCTCTCAGCCGGGACTCAACACCGGGGAGCTGTTTTTT. Amino acids: CASSSQPGLNTGELFF. The full variable domain, its missing parts supplied by reference TRBV7-3 and TRBJ2-2, is GAGVSQTPSNKVTEKGKYVELRCDPISGHTALYWYRQSLGQGPEFLIYFQGTGAADDSGLPNDRFFAVRPEGSVSTLKIQRTERGDSAVYLCASSSQPGLNTGELFFGEGSRLTVL.